These T cell receptor beta chains were read from a single sample in a study of T cell responses to AZD1222 COVID-19 vaccine. Sequencing used immunoSEQ multiplex PCR; TCRdb keeps in-frame clones, though not all of them. The sample lists about 130,000 clones, approximately 91% occurring once. Sample: peripheral blood, taken 28 days after the second AZD1222 dose. The receptors originated from an adult who received the AZD1222 COVID-19 vaccine. Each CDR3 is given with its conserved first and last residue. D genes are given only for firm matches. Only part of the rows carry a size: once, few, many, or a class if the clone is expanded.

v_gene: TRBV28
d_gene: -
abundance: -
j_gene: TRBJ1-2
CDR3aa: CASSTPRGGYGYTF
CDR3nt: TGTGCCAGCAGTACTCCGCGGGGCGGCTATGGCTACACCTTC

v_gene: TRBV18
d_gene: -
abundance: -
j_gene: TRBJ1-1
CDR3aa: CASSPTDGNTEAFF
CDR3nt: TGTGCCAGCTCACCGACGGACGGGAACACTGAAGCTTTCTTT

v_gene: TRBV28
d_gene: TRBD2
abundance: -
j_gene: TRBJ2-7
CDR3aa: CASLAGGSYEQYF
CDR3nt: TGTGCCAGCCTAGCGGGAGGATCCTACGAGCAGTACTTC

v_gene: TRBV5-1
d_gene: -
abundance: -
j_gene: TRBJ2-2
CDR3aa: CASSLLNGELFF
CDR3nt: TGCGCCAGCAGCTTGTTGAACGGGGAGCTGTTTTTT

v_gene: TRBV6-4
d_gene: -
abundance: once
j_gene: TRBJ2-3
CDR3aa: CASSGDSTDTQYF
CDR3nt: TGTGCCAGCAGTGGGGACAGCACAGATACGCAGTATTTT

v_gene: TRBV19
d_gene: TRBD1
abundance: -
j_gene: TRBJ2-7
CDR3aa: CASSTRTGATNYEQYF
CDR3nt: TGTGCCAGTAGTACCCGGACAGGGGCTACAAACTACGAGCAGTACTTC

v_gene: TRBV10-3
d_gene: -
abundance: -
j_gene: TRBJ1-1
CDR3aa: CATQGDMNTEAFF
CDR3nt: TGTGCCACCCAAGGGGACATGAACACTGAAGCTTTCTTT

v_gene: TRBV6-5
d_gene: TRBD1
abundance: -
j_gene: TRBJ2-5
CDR3aa: CASSYARQGGRETQYF
CDR3nt: TGTGCCAGCAGTTACGCCAGACAGGGGGGGCGAGAGACCCAGTACTTC

v_gene: TRBV7-2
d_gene: -
abundance: -
j_gene: TRBJ2-7
CDR3aa: CASSSRSWGRLAHEQYF
CDR3nt: TGTGCCAGCAGCTCGCGCTCTTGGGGGAGGCTAGCCCACGAGCAGTACTTC

v_gene: TRBV3-1/TRBV3-2
d_gene: TRBD2
abundance: -
j_gene: TRBJ2-7
CDR3aa: CASSPRTSGGEQYF
CDR3nt: TGTGCCAGCAGCCCTAGGACTAGCGGGGGAGAGCAGTACTTC

v_gene: TRBV3-1/TRBV3-2
d_gene: -
abundance: -
j_gene: TRBJ2-7
CDR3aa: CASSQDLRGNYEQYF
CDR3nt: TGTGCCAGCAGCCAAGATCTTAGGGGAAACTACGAGCAGTACTTC

v_gene: TRBV4-2
d_gene: -
abundance: -
j_gene: TRBJ2-3
CDR3aa: CASSQDHPTDTDTQYF
CDR3nt: TGTGCCAGCAGCCAAGATCACCCGACCGACACAGATACGCAGTATTTT

v_gene: TRBV28
d_gene: -
abundance: -
j_gene: TRBJ1-1
CDR3aa: CASSLFLNTEAFF
CDR3nt: TGTGCCAGCAGTTTATTCCTGAACACTGAAGCTTTCTTT

v_gene: TRBV6-5
d_gene: -
abundance: -
j_gene: TRBJ1-5
CDR3aa: CASSYSYFQGGQPQHF
CDR3nt: TGTGCCAGCAGTTACTCGTATTTCCAGGGCGGTCAGCCCCAGCATTTT

v_gene: TRBV2
d_gene: -
abundance: -
j_gene: TRBJ1-2
CDR3aa: CASSDKRPNYGYTF
CDR3nt: TGTGCCAGCAGTGATAAGCGGCCAAACTATGGCTACACCTTC

v_gene: TRBV19
d_gene: -
abundance: -
j_gene: TRBJ2-2
CDR3aa: CASSPRVGELFF
CDR3nt: TGTGCCAGTAGCCCCAGAGTCGGGGAGCTGTTTTTT

v_gene: TRBV20-1
d_gene: -
abundance: -
j_gene: TRBJ1-1
CDR3aa: CSASETGPRAFF
CDR3nt: TGCAGTGCTAGTGAAACAGGGCCTCGAGCTTTCTTT

v_gene: TRBV28
d_gene: -
abundance: once
j_gene: TRBJ2-7
CDR3aa: CASSLGAGEQYF
CDR3nt: TGTGCCAGCAGTTTGGGGGCAGGCGAGCAGTACTTC

v_gene: TRBV5-5
d_gene: TRBD2
abundance: -
j_gene: TRBJ2-1
CDR3aa: CASSKGLAGLNEQFF
CDR3nt: TGTGCCAGCAGCAAAGGACTAGCGGGCCTCAATGAGCAGTTCTTC

v_gene: TRBV7-2
d_gene: -
abundance: -
j_gene: TRBJ1-2
CDR3aa: CASRRQSVSNYGYTF
CDR3nt: TGTGCCAGCAGAAGACAGAGTGTCTCTAACTATGGCTACACCTTC

v_gene: TRBV28
d_gene: -
abundance: -
j_gene: TRBJ1-1
CDR3aa: CASSPGGYTEAFF
CDR3nt: TGTGCCAGCAGTCCCGGAGGGTACACTGAAGCTTTCTTT

v_gene: TRBV5-1
d_gene: TRBD2
abundance: -
j_gene: TRBJ2-2
CDR3aa: CASSLSLGLAGVGNTGELFF
CDR3nt: TGCGCCAGCAGCTTGAGCCTGGGACTAGCGGGAGTGGGGAACACCGGGGAGCTGTTTTTT

v_gene: TRBV19
d_gene: -
abundance: -
j_gene: TRBJ1-4
CDR3aa: CASKSISTATNEKLFF
CDR3nt: TGTGCCAGTAAATCAATATCGACTGCAACTAATGAAAAACTGTTTTTT

v_gene: TRBV30
d_gene: -
abundance: -
j_gene: TRBJ2-7
CDR3aa: CAWTLDRNLNEQYF
CDR3nt: TGTGCCTGGACCCTTGACAGAAACCTGAACGAGCAGTACTTC

v_gene: TRBV7-8
d_gene: -
abundance: -
j_gene: TRBJ2-4
CDR3aa: CASSLETENIQYF
CDR3nt: TGTGCCAGCAGCTTAGAGACAGAAAACATTCAGTACTTC

v_gene: TRBV11-2
d_gene: -
abundance: -
j_gene: TRBJ2-3
CDR3aa: CASSLGVGTMQDTQYF
CDR3nt: TGTGCCAGCAGCTTAGGGGTAGGGACGATGCAGGATACGCAGTATTTT

v_gene: TRBV9
d_gene: TRBD2
abundance: -
j_gene: TRBJ2-5
CDR3aa: CASSVGASGRSETQYF
CDR3nt: TGTGCCAGCAGCGTAGGGGCTAGCGGGAGGTCAGAGACCCAGTACTTC

v_gene: TRBV5-4
d_gene: TRBD1
abundance: once
j_gene: TRBJ2-1
CDR3aa: CASSFTGGLGEQFF
CDR3nt: TGTGCCAGCAGTTTCACAGGGGGCCTTGGTGAGCAGTTCTTC

v_gene: TRBV6-1
d_gene: -
abundance: -
j_gene: TRBJ2-1
CDR3aa: CASSELDSSYNEQFF
CDR3nt: TGTGCCAGCAGTGAGCTGGACAGCTCCTACAATGAGCAGTTCTTC

v_gene: TRBV13
d_gene: -
abundance: -
j_gene: TRBJ2-1
CDR3aa: CASSLAPTSSYNEQFF
CDR3nt: TGTGCCAGCAGCTTAGCCCCAACGAGCTCCTACAATGAGCAGTTCTTC